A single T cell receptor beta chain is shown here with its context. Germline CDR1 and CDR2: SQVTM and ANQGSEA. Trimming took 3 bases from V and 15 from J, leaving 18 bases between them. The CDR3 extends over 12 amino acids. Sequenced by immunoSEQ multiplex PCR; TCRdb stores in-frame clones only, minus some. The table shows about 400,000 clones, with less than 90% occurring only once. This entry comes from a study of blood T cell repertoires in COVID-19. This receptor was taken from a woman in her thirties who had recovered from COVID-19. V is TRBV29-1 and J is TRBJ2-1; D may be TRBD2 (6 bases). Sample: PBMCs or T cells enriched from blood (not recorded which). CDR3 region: CSVEITRDSSFF. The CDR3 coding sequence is TGCAGCGTTGAGATAACCAGGGACTCCTCGTTCTTC.